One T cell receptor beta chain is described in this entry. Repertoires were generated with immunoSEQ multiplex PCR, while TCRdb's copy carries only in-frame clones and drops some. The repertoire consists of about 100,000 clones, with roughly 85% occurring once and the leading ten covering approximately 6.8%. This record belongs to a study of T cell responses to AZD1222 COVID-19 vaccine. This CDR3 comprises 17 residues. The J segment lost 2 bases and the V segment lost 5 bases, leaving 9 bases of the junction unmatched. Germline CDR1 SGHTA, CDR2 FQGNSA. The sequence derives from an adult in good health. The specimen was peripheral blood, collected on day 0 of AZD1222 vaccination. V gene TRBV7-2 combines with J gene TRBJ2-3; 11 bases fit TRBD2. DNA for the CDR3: TGTGCCAGCAGCCCGTACCGACTAGCGGGGCCCACAGATACGCAGTATTTT. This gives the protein CASSPYRLAGPTDTQYF.